Below are 4 T cell receptor beta chains sequenced from a single sample in a study of CD8+ T cells in alopecia areata (dated by TCRdb to the late 2010s). Libraries were prepared through the immunoSEQ multiplex PCR assay. For TCR sequencing, RNA was extracted from every sample and reverse transcribed into cDNA to serve as template. TCRdb mirrors the immuneACCESS table, restricted to in-frame sequences. Some clones are absent from its copies; in checked studies, under half trace to an unresolved V gene, and the reason for the others is unknown. The sample yields over 60,000 clones; 35% to 55% were counted once. The ten largest clones take up around 21% of the sample. The treatment or condition label corresponds to: oral pan-JAK inhibitor, 5-10 mg twice daily. Sequences were derived from CD8+ T cells sorted from blood, sampled at approximately week 37, from a patient treated with tofacitinib. Receptors originate from a human donor with alopecia areata.

This clone was counted between two and nine times. The chain joins TRBV29-1 to TRBJ2-6; TRBD1 aligns across 7 bases. The CDR3 sequence is 15 residues long. Germline V CDR1 and CDR2: SQVTM, ANQGSEA. Trimming removed 5 bases from V and 3 bases from J; junction bases left unmatched: 7. The CDR3 DNA follows: TGCAGCGTTCACGACAGGGTAGATGGGGCCAACGTCCTGACTTTC. Translating gives CSVHDRVDGANVLTF.

The DNA of the CDR3 is TGTGCCAGCAGCTTGGTTGCTGGGAACAATGAGCAGTTCTTC. This translates into CASSLVAGNNEQFF. J is TRBJ2-1 and V is TRBV5-6; no definite D call. Germline V gene data show CDR1 as SGHDT and CDR2 as YYEEEE. The germline V and J ends were trimmed by 0 bases and 5 bases, with 9 bases remaining between them. The CDR3 extends over 14 amino acids.

This chain joins TRBV7-2 and TRBJ2-7, with TRBD1 matching 9 bases. CDR1 and CDR2 (germline): SGHTA, FQGNSA. With 4 bases clipped from V and 4 bases from J, the junction kept 11 bases outside the gene matches. This CDR3 has 16 amino acids. The CDR3 DNA reads TGTGCCAGCAGCTCCAGGACAGGGGCCGATGCTTACGAGCAGTACTTC. As protein: CASSSRTGADAYEQYF.

The genes are TRBV28 and TRBJ1-4; no firm D call. In germline, CDR1 is MDHEN, CDR2 SYDVKM. The CDR3 sequence is 12 residues long. V gave up 6 bases and J gave up 10 bases, with 12 bases separating them. Here the CDR3 DNA reads TGTGCCAGCAGCCCGACAACTGGAAAACTGTTTTTT. The encoded protein is CASSPTTGKLFF.